This T cell receptor beta chain was sequenced during a study of Ad26.COV2.S vaccination and SARS-CoV-2 variants (dated by TCRdb to the early 2020s). Background for the entire study: Donors in the vaccine arm were drawn from COV1001, a multicentre, randomized, double-blind, placebo-controlled phase I-IIa trial testing Ad26.COV2.S in healthy adults. Dosing of Ad26.COV2.S was intramuscular, at either 5x10^10 or 1x10^11 viral particles, delivered as one shot or as two shots spaced 56 days apart. TCRbeta repertoire sequencing was used to assess the specificity and breadth of SARS-CoV-2-reactive T cell receptors after Ad26.COV2.S vaccination. The TCR-sequenced set comprised approximately 32 samples: approximately 19 Ad26.COV2.S vaccine recipients, 5 placebo recipients and 8 SARS-CoV-2 convalescent individuals. Trial participants were randomized into five groups of five, in which low-dose or high-dose Ad26.COV2.S was given once or twice, or placebo was given on both occasions. Investigators did not know the trial group allocation while performing experiments and assessing outcomes.

The immunoSEQ Assay was the method used to sequence TCRbeta CDR3 regions. After extraction, genomic DNA underwent amplification by bias-controlled multiplex PCR, followed by high-throughput sequencing. The paper's processing steps were these. Collapsing and filtering of sequences were performed to quantify the absolute abundance of each unique TCRbeta CDR3 region. T cell fraction was estimated by normalizing TCRbeta template counts to usable DNA, with usable DNA measured through amplification of reference genes found in all nucleated cells. Repertoire TCRs were annotated as SARS-CoV-2-specific by exact matching of V gene, CDR3 amino acid sequence and J gene to a known reactive TCR set. MIRA supplied the reference SARS-CoV-2 TCR set, which was filtered for enrichment in COVID-19-positive ImmuneCODE repertoires so that public or cross-reactive TCRs were removed. Using the MIRA antigens, annotated TCRs were further analysed by specific ORF or by position within an ORF. Breadth was defined as the number of annotated unique rearrangements divided by the total number of unique productive rearrangements, and depth was defined as the summed frequency of the annotated unique rearrangements. Two-sided Wilcoxon rank-sum tests were applied when comparing TCR breadth between groups. The table comes from immuneACCESS by way of TCRdb, which keeps in-frame sequences with V and J called. Part of the clones is missing from these tables; in studies checked, under half for an unresolved V gene and the rest for unknown reasons. V and J calls and clone size are as listed in that table; D and trimming were resolved from the DNA. This sample gives roughly 350,000 clones in total; 88% of them show up just once. Around 6.4% of the sample is held by the ten biggest clonotypes.

On this clone: Its antigen remains unidentified. The sample holds no much larger clone one base away, and base qualities are not on file.

The germline V gene supplies CDR1 SGHTA and CDR2 FQGTGA. For this chain, trimming is 5 bases at the V end and 7 bases at the J end, and the number of junction bases without a gene match is 5. The CDR3 runs 13 residues from the cysteine to the phenylalanine. The sequence is cut down to CDR3 DNA, 39 bases in frame from base 1. Findings and caveats that apply to the study as a whole: Comparing responses between vaccine doses or regimens was not something the study was powered to do. After vaccination, spike-specific CD8+ and CD4+ T cell responses were reported to show substantial breadth. It was noted by the authors that total T cell responses may have been underestimated by the TCR breadth and depth analyses. Ad26.COV2.S recipients had higher spike-specific TCR breadth than placebo recipients (P = 0.0014). Non-spike TCR breadth was comparable between vaccine and placebo recipients, consistent with the vaccine containing only spike.

The meaning of the sample's treatment or condition label: 19 received Ad26.COV2.S at low or high dose, single or two shots; 5 received placebo; per-sample allocation not given. Repertoires of vaccine and placebo recipients were sequenced from samples collected on day 63 after the first injection. In Cohort 1b, fewer than 30 adults aged 18-55 years were enrolled at a single site in Boston, USA, between 29 July and 7 August 2020. Ad26.COV2.S consisted of a replication-incompetent adenovirus type 26 vector by which a prefusion-stabilized SARS-CoV-2 spike protein from the original Wuhan strain was expressed.

The source material was peripheral blood, sampled in a trial of Ad26.COV2.S vaccine versus placebo. In this chain, TRBV7-3 is recombined with TRBJ1-2; 9 nucleotides in the junction match TRBD1. The TCR originated in a person aged 18-60 years who received the Ad26.COV2.S COVID-19 vaccine or a placebo. The nucleotide sequence is TGTGCCAGCAGCCCGGGACAGGGTGTTGGCTACACCTTC. Its amino acids are CASSPGQGVGYTF.